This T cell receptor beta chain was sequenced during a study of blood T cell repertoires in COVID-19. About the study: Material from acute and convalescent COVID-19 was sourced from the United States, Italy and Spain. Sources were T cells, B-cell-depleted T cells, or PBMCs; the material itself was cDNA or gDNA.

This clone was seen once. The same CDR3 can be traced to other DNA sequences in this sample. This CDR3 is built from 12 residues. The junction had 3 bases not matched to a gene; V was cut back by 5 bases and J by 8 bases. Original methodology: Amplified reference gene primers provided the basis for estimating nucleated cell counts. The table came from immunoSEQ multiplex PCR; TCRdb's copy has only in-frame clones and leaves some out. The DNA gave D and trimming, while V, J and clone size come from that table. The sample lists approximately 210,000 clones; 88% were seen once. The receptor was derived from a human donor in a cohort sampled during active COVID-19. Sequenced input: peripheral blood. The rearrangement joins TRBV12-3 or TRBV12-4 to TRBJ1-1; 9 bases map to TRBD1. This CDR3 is CASSLGQGEAFF. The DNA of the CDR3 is TGTGCCAGCAGTCTAGGACAGGGGGAAGCTTTCTTT.